The 29 T cell receptor beta chains reported below all come from one sample, sequenced in a study of OX40 agonist ivuxolimab in advanced cancers. Measured with immunoSEQ multiplex PCR; TCRdb has only the in-frame clones, and not every one. The sample lists about 75,000 clones, more than 75% occurring once. Sequences were derived from CD4+ or CD8+ T cells sorted from blood, sampled in a trial of the OX40 agonist ivuxolimab. Receptor source: an adult with an advanced solid tumor such as melanoma, head and neck, liver or kidney cancer.

This clone showed up just once. The chain recombines TRBV6-5 with TRBJ2-3; a weak D match, TRBD1 (6 bases). V dropped 10 bases and J dropped 5 bases, with 16 bases sitting between them. The CDR3 runs to 13 residues. CDR1 is MNHEY and CDR2 is SVGAGI in the germline V gene. The CDR3 DNA reads as TGTGCCACCAGGGGCAGTCTAATAGATACGCAGTATTTT. It translates to CATRGSLIDTQYF.

This chain links TRBV14 with TRBJ1-4; D is ambiguous. Germline lookup yields CDR1 SGHDN and CDR2 FVKESK. The CDR3 loop spans 16 amino acids. With 2 bases removed from V and 6 bases from J, the gap between germline ends came to 16 bases. The DNA for the CDR3 is TGTGCCAGCAGCCAATTACGTCTAGGGCAAGATGAAAAACTGTTTTTT. Its translation: CASSQLRLGQDEKLFF.

The V gene is TRBV7-9, the J gene TRBJ1-1, with D unresolved. The V gene's germline CDR1 is SEHNR and CDR2 FQNEAQ (reference sequence). Deletions cut 1 base from V and 3 bases from J, with 9 bases between. The CDR3 extends over 14 amino acids. CDR3 nucleotides: TGTGCCAGCAGCTTAGGGACCATTGACACTGAAGCTTTCTTT. Protein: CASSLGTIDTEAFF.

J is TRBJ2-1 and V is TRBV7-9; possibly TRBD2 for D (6 bases). This CDR3 has 16 amino acids. Germline V gene data show CDR1 as SEHNR and CDR2 as FQNEAQ (reference sequence). V lost 2 bases, J lost 0 bases, and 11 bases lay in between. CDR3 DNA: TGTGCCAGCAGCTTAACCGGGACTTACTCCTACAATGAGCAGTTCTTC. Its protein is CASSLTGTYSYNEQFF.

This clone appeared a few times. This chain uses TRBV15 with TRBJ2-3; D is unresolved. With 3 bases removed from V and 1 base from J, the gap between germline ends came to 14 bases. The germline gives CDR1 LNHNV, CDR2 YYDKDF (reference sequence). The CDR3 has 16 amino acids. CDR3 in amino acids: CATSSYSGPGTDTQYF. In nucleotides, the CDR3 is TGTGCCACCAGCAGCTACAGTGGGCCGGGCACAGATACGCAGTATTTT.

This sequence joins TRBV27 and TRBJ2-5, with TRBD2 as a possible D gene (5 bases). V was pared by 1 base and J by 3 bases, with 6 bases between. Germline values: CDR1 MNHEY, CDR2 SMNVEV (reference sequence). This CDR3 contains 13 residues. The CDR3 nucleotides are TGTGCCAGCAGTTTATGGGGAGAAGAGACCCAGTACTTC. It translates to CASSLWGEETQYF.

This chain joins TRBV7-9 and TRBJ2-3; no reliable D call. The CDR3 length is 13 residues. CDR1 is SEHNR, CDR2 FQNEAQ, per germline (reference sequence). V was shortened by 5 bases and J by 6 bases, with 12 bases between the two germline ends. The CDR3 spells CASSLTQGDTQYF. In DNA form, the CDR3 reads TGTGCCAGCAGCCTTACTCAAGGGGATACGCAGTATTTT.

This sequence joins TRBV6-1 and TRBJ1-4, with D possibly matching TRBD1 (5 bases). This CDR3 is 16 amino acids long. Germline loops: CDR1 MNHNS, CDR2 SASEGT. V was cut by 4 bases and J by 3 bases, with 15 bases left in between. DNA for the CDR3: TGTGCCAGCAGTGCGAGCAGGGTGGGCTCTAATGAAAAACTGTTTTTT. Translation: CASSASRVGSNEKLFF.

The gene calls are TRBV28 and TRBJ1-1, with D tentatively TRBD1 (5 bases). V lost 5 bases and J lost 2, with 12 bases in between. From germline, CDR1 is MDHEN and CDR2 SYDVKM. The CDR3 spans 14 residues. The CDR3, as DNA: TGTGCCAGCAGTGTAAGCGACAGAAACACTGAAGCTTTCTTT. Translated: CASSVSDRNTEAFF. Based on the CDR3 plus reference TRBV28 and TRBJ1-1, the full variable domain is DVKVTQSSRYLVKRTGEKVFLECVQDMDHENMFWYRQDPGLGLRLIYFSYDVKMKEKGDIPEGYSVSREKKERFSLILESASTNQTSMYLCASSVSDRNTEAFFGQGTRLTVV.

This clone was found once. This sequence joins TRBV27 and TRBJ2-1; weak D call: TRBD2 (6 bases). V was cut by 3 bases and J by 4 bases, with 10 bases left in between. CDR3 length: 14 amino acids. Germline lookup yields CDR1 MNHEY and CDR2 SMNVEV (reference sequence). The CDR3 reads CASSFAGTYNEQFF. DNA for the CDR3: TGTGCCAGCAGTTTCGCAGGGACTTACAATGAGCAGTTCTTC.

V and J are TRBV9 and TRBJ2-3, with TRBD2 matching 15 bases. The germline CDR1 and CDR2 sequences are SGDLS and YYNGEE. CDR3 length: 20 amino acids. V lost 4 bases, J lost 0 bases, and 12 bases stayed unmatched. The CDR3 sequence: CASSFTGTSGRLGSTDTQYF. The CDR3 DNA reads as TGTGCCAGCAGCTTCACCGGGACTAGCGGGAGGTTGGGAAGCACAGATACGCAGTATTTT. Full variable domain (missing parts from reference TRBV9 and TRBJ2-3): DSGVTQTPKHLITATGQRVTLRCSPRSGDLSVYWYQQSLDQGLQFLIQYYNGEERAKGNILERFSAQQFPDLHSELNLSSLELGDSALYFCASSFTGTSGRLGSTDTQYFGPGTRLTVL.

The chain recombines TRBV6-1 with TRBJ2-1; D remains ambiguous. The CDR3 totals 13 residues. Germline V gene data show CDR1 as MNHNS and CDR2 as SASEGT. Trimming left V 7 bases short and J 3 bases short, with 10 bases between. The CDR3 DNA sequence: TGTGCCAGCAAGAACGGAGTCTACAATGAGCAGTTCTTC. Its translation is CASKNGVYNEQFF.

CDR3 nucleotide sequence: TGTGCCAGTAGTGGCAGGGTCGGAGGAGAGACCCAGTACTTC. This sequence encodes CASSGRVGGETQYF. The chain uses TRBV19 and TRBJ2-5; D could derive from TRBD1 or TRBD2 (5 bases each). V lost 5 bases to trimming and J lost 4 bases, with 14 bases between them. Germline CDR1 is LNHDA and CDR2 is SQIVND (reference sequence). The length of the CDR3 is 14 residues.

V is TRBV18 and J is TRBJ1-2; TRBD1 matches 7 bases. The J segment lost 3 bases and the V segment lost 0 bases, leaving 7 bases of the junction unmatched. This CDR3 comprises 16 residues. CDR1 is KGHSH and CDR2 is LQKENI in the germline V gene. The CDR3 here is CASSPPSQGVDYGYTF. CDR3 sequence (DNA): TGTGCCAGCTCACCACCGAGCCAGGGGGTGGACTATGGCTACACCTTC.

The chain is built from TRBV5-1 and TRBJ2-7; D gene unclear. Germline lookup yields CDR1 SGHRS and CDR2 YFSETQ. Trimming took 0 bases from V and 3 from J, leaving 10 bases between them. The CDR3 loop spans 14 amino acids. CDR3 region: CASSLDRLVYEQYF. Here the CDR3 DNA reads TGCGCCAGCAGCTTGGATAGGCTCGTCTACGAGCAGTACTTC. Drawing the rest from reference TRBV5-1 and TRBJ2-7, the complete variable domain is KAGVTQTPRYLIKTRGQQVTLSCSPISGHRSVSWYQQTPGQGLQFLFEYFSETQRNKGNFPGRFSGRQFSNSRSEMNVSTLELGDSALYLCASSLDRLVYEQYFGPGTRLTVT.

This sequence joins TRBV7-9 and TRBJ2-3, with TRBD2 matching 8 bases. CDR1 is SEHNR, CDR2 FQNEAQ, per germline (reference sequence). The ends lost 5 bases at V and 1 base at J; junction bases unmatched: 2. CDR3 length equals 14 residues. The CDR3 nucleotides read TGTGCCAGCAGCCTACTAGCGGGCACAGATACGCAGTATTTT. Its protein product is CASSLLAGTDTQYF.

This clone was recorded only once. The gene calls are TRBV29-1 and TRBJ2-3; tentatively, D is TRBD2 (6 bases). V was trimmed by 4 bases and J by 4 bases, leaving 9 bases between them. Germline V gives CDR1 SQVTM, CDR2 ANQGSEA. This CDR3 region has 12 residues. The CDR3 loop is CSVGSGSDTQYF. The CDR3 DNA follows: TGCAGCGTTGGGAGCGGGTCAGATACGCAGTATTTT.

The chain is built from TRBV28 and TRBJ1-2; D remains unclear. Trimming stripped 3 bases from V and 4 bases from J, with 12 bases between. This CDR3 is built from 14 residues. The germline V gene has CDR1 MDHEN and CDR2 SYDVKM. For the CDR3, the DNA is TGTGCCAGCAGTTTTCCCCCCCCTCCCTATGGCTACACCTTC. Its translation is CASSFPPPPYGYTF.

The genes are TRBV9 and TRBJ1-2, with D hard to call. The CDR3 spans 13 residues. Trimming pared 2 bases from V and 5 bases from J, leaving 10 bases between. Germline CDR1 reads SGDLS; CDR2 reads YYNGEE. The CDR3 loop is CASSVVEGYGYTF. CDR3 nucleotide sequence: TGTGCCAGCAGCGTGGTCGAAGGGTATGGCTACACCTTC. The variable domain in full, with the rest retrieved from reference TRBV9 and TRBJ1-2, is DSGVTQTPKHLITATGQRVTLRCSPRSGDLSVYWYQQSLDQGLQFLIQYYNGEERAKGNILERFSAQQFPDLHSELNLSSLELGDSALYFCASSVVEGYGYTFGSGTRLTVV.

V gene TRBV7-2 combines with J gene TRBJ1-5; 7 nucleotides match TRBD1. The CDR3 runs to 15 residues. CDR1 and CDR2 from the germline V gene are SGHTA and FQGNSA. V lost 0 bases to trimming and J lost 6 bases; unmatched junction nucleotides: 5. CDR3 amino acids: CASSLALSGGQPQHF. The CDR3 DNA is TGTGCCAGCAGCTTAGCGCTCTCAGGGGGTCAGCCCCAGCATTTT.

The V gene is TRBV19, the J gene TRBJ1-5; weak D call: TRBD1 (6 bases). The CDR3 runs to 15 residues. Germline-derived CDR1 and CDR2 are LNHDA and SQIVND (reference sequence). Deletions cut 3 bases from V and 5 bases from J, with 14 bases between. The CDR3 DNA is TGTGCCAGTAGTATCACGCCAGGGGCGGATCAGCCCCAGCATTTT. It encodes CASSITPGADQPQHF.

V usage is TRBV5-4 and J usage is TRBJ1-1, with D perhaps matching TRBD1 (5 bases). CDR1 is SGHNT and CDR2 is YYREEE in the germline V gene (reference sequence). Deletions cut 6 bases from V and 1 base from J, with 10 bases between. CDR3 size: 13 residues. Here the CDR3 DNA reads TGTGCCAGCACCCTCCAGGGGAACACTGAAGCTTTCTTT. Translated: CASTLQGNTEAFF.

The chain links TRBV7-9 to TRBJ1-2; no reliable D call. Germline V CDR1 and CDR2: SEHNR, FQNEAQ (reference sequence). This CDR3 spans 10 amino acids. Trimming left V 7 bases short and J 8 bases short, with 8 bases between. CDR3 sequence reads: CASKRSGYTF. The CDR3 coding sequence is TGTGCCAGCAAGAGGAGCGGCTACACCTTC.

The rearrangement links TRBV6-4 to TRBJ2-2; 10 bases match TRBD2. J gave up 5 bases and V 5 bases, and 8 bases lay outside the gene matches. The CDR3 length is 16 residues. Per germline, CDR1 MRHNA and CDR2 SNTAGT. CDR3 sequence (DNA): TGTGCCAGCAGTCCCCTAGCGGGAGTAGGTACCGGGGAGCTGTTTTTT. The encoded protein is CASSPLAGVGTGELFF.

V and J are TRBV5-4 and TRBJ2-7; maybe TRBD1 (8 bases). The CDR3 is 15 residues long. The germline V and J ends were trimmed by 0 bases and 6 bases, with 16 bases remaining between them. CDR1 SGHNT and CDR2 YYREEE come from the germline V gene (reference sequence). CDR3 protein: CASSLGGGQVGEQYF. The CDR3 nucleotides are TGTGCCAGCAGCTTGGGCGGGGGACAGGTGGGCGAGCAGTACTTC.

This chain uses TRBV6-5 with TRBJ2-1; 8 nucleotides match TRBD2. The germline V gene encodes CDR1 MNHEY and CDR2 SVGAGI. CDR3 length equals 14 residues. Trimming at V came to 4 bases and at J to 6 bases, leaving 5 bases not matched to a gene. The CDR3 sequence: CASSSAGGFNEQFF. The CDR3 region has the DNA TGTGCCAGCAGTTCCGCGGGAGGTTTCAATGAGCAGTTCTTC.

V and J are TRBV18 and TRBJ2-7; 9 bases fit TRBD1. Germline assignment: CDR1 KGHSH and CDR2 LQKENI. The length of the CDR3 is 13 residues. V was pared by 3 bases and J by 12 bases, with 9 bases of the junction left unmatched. This CDR3 is CASSPSRDRDRYF. CDR3 in DNA: TGTGCCAGCTCACCGTCCCGGGACAGGGATCGGTACTTC.

V usage is TRBV25-1 and J usage is TRBJ2-2; no definite D call. The CDR3 has 15 amino acids. V was trimmed by 0 bases and J by 1 base, leaving 6 bases between them. Germline-derived CDR1 and CDR2 are MGHDK and SYGVNS. In DNA form, the CDR3 reads TGTGCCAGCAGTGAATATCGACAGAACACCGGGGAGCTGTTTTTT. Encoded protein: CASSEYRQNTGELFF.

The chain employs TRBV5-1 and TRBJ2-2, with 8 positions matching TRBD2. The CDR3 spans 18 residues. V shed 2 bases and J 0 bases; nucleotides not matched to a gene: 9. CDR1 is SGHRS and CDR2 is YFSETQ in the germline V gene. The CDR3 DNA is TGCGCCAGCAGCTTTACTAGCGGTTTAAAGGCGAACACCGGGGAGCTGTTTTTT. Its translation: CASSFTSGLKANTGELFF.